This T cell receptor beta chain was found in a study of blood T cell repertoires in COVID-19. Turning to the study itself: Samples came from the United States, Italy and Spain, spanning acute and convalescent COVID-19. From T cells, B-cell-depleted T cells, or PBMCs came the material, which was cDNA or gDNA.

The CDR3 has 20 amino acids. The trim removed 5 bases at V and 1 base at J, leaving 12 bases unmatched. The germline CDR1 and CDR2 sequences are MNHEY and SVGEGT. Method: immunoSEQ multiplex PCR; TCRdb's copy keeps in-frame clones and lacks some. The top ten clones hold approximately 1.2% of a sample with about 82,000 clones, around 88% of them seen once. Living in roughly 25 US areas, the participants were between 18 and 89 years of age. Which cohort a participant joined came from the clinical history participants gave. Sequencing was performed on PBMCs or T cells enriched from blood (not recorded which). The rearrangement uses TRBV6-2 or TRBV6-3 and TRBJ2-1; 15 bases line up with TRBD2. The clonotype was recovered from a woman aged 50 to 65 with acute COVID-19. The CDR3 DNA reads as TGTGCCAGCAGTCCACGGACTAGCGGGAGGGCCATATGGTCCTACAATGAGCAGTTCTTC. Protein product: CASSPRTSGRAIWSYNEQFF.